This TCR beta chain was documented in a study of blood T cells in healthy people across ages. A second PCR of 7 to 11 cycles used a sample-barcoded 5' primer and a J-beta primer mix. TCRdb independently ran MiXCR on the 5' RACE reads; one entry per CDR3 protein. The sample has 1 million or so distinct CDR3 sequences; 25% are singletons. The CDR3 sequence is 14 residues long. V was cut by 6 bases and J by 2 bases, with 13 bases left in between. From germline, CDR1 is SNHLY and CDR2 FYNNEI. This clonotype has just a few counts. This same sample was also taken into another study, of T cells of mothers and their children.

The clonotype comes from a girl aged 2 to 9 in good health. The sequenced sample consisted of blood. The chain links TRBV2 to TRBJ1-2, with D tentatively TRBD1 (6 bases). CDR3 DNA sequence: TGTGCCAGCAGGGCCCGGACAGCCAACTATGGCTACACCTTC. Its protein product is CASRARTANYGYTF.